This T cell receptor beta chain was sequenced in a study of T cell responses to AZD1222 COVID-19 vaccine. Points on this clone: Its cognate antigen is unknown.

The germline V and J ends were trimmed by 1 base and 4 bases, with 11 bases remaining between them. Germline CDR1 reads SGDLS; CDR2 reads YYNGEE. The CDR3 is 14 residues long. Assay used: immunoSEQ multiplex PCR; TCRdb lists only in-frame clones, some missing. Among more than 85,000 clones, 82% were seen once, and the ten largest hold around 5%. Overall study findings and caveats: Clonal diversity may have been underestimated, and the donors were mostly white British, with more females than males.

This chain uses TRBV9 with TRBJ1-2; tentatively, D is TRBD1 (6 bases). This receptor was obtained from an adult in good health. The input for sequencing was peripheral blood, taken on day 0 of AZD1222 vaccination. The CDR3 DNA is TGTGCCAGCAGCGTATCCCCAGGGGTCTATGGCTACACCTTC. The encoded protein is CASSVSPGVYGYTF.